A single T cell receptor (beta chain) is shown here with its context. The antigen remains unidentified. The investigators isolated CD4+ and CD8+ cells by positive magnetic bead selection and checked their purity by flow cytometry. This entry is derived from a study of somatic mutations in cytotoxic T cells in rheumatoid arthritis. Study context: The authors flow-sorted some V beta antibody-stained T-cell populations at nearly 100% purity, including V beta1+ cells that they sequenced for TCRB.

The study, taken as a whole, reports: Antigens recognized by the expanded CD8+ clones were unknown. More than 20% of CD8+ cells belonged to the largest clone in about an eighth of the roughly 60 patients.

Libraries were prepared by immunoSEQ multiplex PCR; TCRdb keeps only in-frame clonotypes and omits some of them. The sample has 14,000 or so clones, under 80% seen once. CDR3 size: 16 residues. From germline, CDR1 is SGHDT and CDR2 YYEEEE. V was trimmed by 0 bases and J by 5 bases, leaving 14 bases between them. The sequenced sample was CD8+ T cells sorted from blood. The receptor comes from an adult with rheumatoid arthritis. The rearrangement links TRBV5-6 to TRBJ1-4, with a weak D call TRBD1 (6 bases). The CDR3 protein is CASSLVRGELNEKLFF. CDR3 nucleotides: TGTGCCAGCAGCTTGGTCAGGGGAGAGCTGAATGAAAAACTGTTTTTT.